This is a list of T cell receptor beta chains from one sample in a study of OX40 agonist ivuxolimab in advanced cancers. Using immunoSEQ multiplex PCR, the repertoire was profiled, and TCRdb retains in-frame clones only, with some absent. The sample has tens of thousands of clones, 75% to 95% seen once; the top ten hold 0.5% to 0.55%. Here the sequenced sample was CD4+ or CD8+ T cells sorted from blood, taken in a trial of the OX40 agonist ivuxolimab. Receptors were obtained from an adult with an advanced solid tumor such as melanoma, head and neck, liver or kidney cancer. Each CDR3 is given with its conserved first and last residue. The D gene is left open where the match is weak. Rows may omit the clone size; those that give it use once, few, many or a size class.

j_call: TRBJ1-3; d_call: .; clone_size: few; v_call: TRBV10-3; cdr3_aa: CAIGGNSGNTIYF; cdr3_nt: TGTGCCATCGGAGGGAACTCTGGAAACACCATATATTTT
j_call: TRBJ2-7; d_call: .; clone_size: .; v_call: TRBV6-5; cdr3_aa: CASSSDGRPSYEQYF; cdr3_nt: TGTGCCAGCAGTTCGGACGGAAGACCTTCCTACGAGCAGTACTTC
j_call: TRBJ1-5; d_call: .; clone_size: .; v_call: TRBV4-2; cdr3_aa: CASSQDRDGNQPQHF; cdr3_nt: TGTGCCAGCAGCCAAGATAGGGATGGCAATCAGCCCCAGCATTTT
j_call: TRBJ2-7; d_call: .; clone_size: .; v_call: TRBV4-1; cdr3_aa: CASSQAPSQPYEQYF; cdr3_nt: TGCGCCAGCAGCCAAGCTCCTAGCCAACCCTACGAGCAGTACTTC
j_call: TRBJ2-5; d_call: TRBD2; clone_size: .; v_call: TRBV2; cdr3_aa: CASSSGLGQETQYF; cdr3_nt: TGTGCCAGCAGTTCCGGACTAGGACAAGAGACCCAGTACTTC
j_call: TRBJ1-3; d_call: .; clone_size: .; v_call: TRBV7-3; cdr3_aa: CASSLTGLPENTIYF; cdr3_nt: TGTGCCAGCAGCTTAACGGGACTCCCAGAAAACACCATATATTTT
j_call: TRBJ1-2; d_call: TRBD1; clone_size: .; v_call: TRBV7-2; cdr3_aa: CASSFGTGLNGYTF; cdr3_nt: TGTGCCAGCAGTTTTGGGACAGGGCTAAATGGCTACACCTTC
j_call: TRBJ2-7; d_call: TRBD2; clone_size: .; v_call: TRBV29-1; cdr3_aa: CSVWGLAGVPTYEQYF; cdr3_nt: TGCAGCGTGTGGGGACTAGCGGGAGTACCAACCTACGAGCAGTACTTC
j_call: TRBJ2-4; d_call: TRBD1; clone_size: .; v_call: TRBV5-1; cdr3_aa: CASRGQGEDIQYF; cdr3_nt: TGCGCCAGCAGGGGACAGGGGGAGGACATTCAGTACTTC
j_call: TRBJ1-2; d_call: .; clone_size: .; v_call: TRBV6-1; cdr3_aa: CASSAQGGDGYTF; cdr3_nt: TGTGCCAGCAGTGCACAGGGTGGGGATGGCTACACCTTC
j_call: TRBJ1-1; d_call: TRBD1; clone_size: .; v_call: TRBV11-2; cdr3_aa: CASSGPGTELMNTEAFF; cdr3_nt: TGTGCCAGCAGCGGCCCCGGGACAGAACTGATGAACACTGAAGCTTTCTTT
j_call: TRBJ2-7; d_call: TRBD1; clone_size: .; v_call: TRBV27; cdr3_aa: CASSPDRGGYEQYF; cdr3_nt: TGTGCCAGCAGTCCGGACAGGGGGGGGTACGAGCAGTACTTC
j_call: TRBJ2-1; d_call: TRBD2; clone_size: .; v_call: TRBV4-2; cdr3_aa: CASSQDPSGRARNEQFF; cdr3_nt: TGTGCCAGCAGCCAAGACCCAAGCGGGAGGGCTCGTAATGAGCAGTTCTTC
j_call: TRBJ2-1; d_call: .; clone_size: .; v_call: TRBV7-2; cdr3_aa: CASSLEGNNEQFF; cdr3_nt: TGTGCCAGCAGCTTAGAAGGGAACAATGAGCAGTTCTTC
j_call: TRBJ1-1; d_call: TRBD1; clone_size: .; v_call: TRBV5-4; cdr3_aa: CASSRNLQGAPDTEAFF; cdr3_nt: TGTGCCAGCAGCAGGAATTTACAGGGGGCGCCGGACACTGAAGCTTTCTTT
j_call: TRBJ2-7; d_call: .; clone_size: .; v_call: TRBV28; cdr3_aa: CASSPPQVEQYF; cdr3_nt: TGTGCCAGCAGTCCCCCGCAAGTCGAGCAGTACTTC
j_call: TRBJ2-7; d_call: .; clone_size: .; v_call: TRBV28; cdr3_aa: CASSLGVYEQYF; cdr3_nt: TGTGCCAGCAGTCTAGGGGTTTACGAGCAGTACTTC
j_call: TRBJ2-1; d_call: .; clone_size: .; v_call: TRBV7-3; cdr3_aa: CASSPMPTNEQFF; cdr3_nt: TGTGCCAGCAGCCCAATGCCCACTAATGAGCAGTTCTTC
j_call: TRBJ2-2; d_call: .; clone_size: .; v_call: TRBV10-3; cdr3_aa: CAISVVSDTTGELFF; cdr3_nt: TGTGCCATCAGTGTAGTAAGCGATACTACCGGGGAGCTGTTTTTT
j_call: TRBJ1-1; d_call: TRBD1; clone_size: .; v_call: TRBV27; cdr3_aa: CASSLEARGVTEAFF; cdr3_nt: TGTGCCAGCAGTTTAGAAGCCAGGGGGGTGACTGAAGCTTTCTTT
j_call: TRBJ2-7; d_call: .; clone_size: once; v_call: TRBV30; cdr3_aa: CAWGRQIYEQYF; cdr3_nt: TGTGCCTGGGGCCGACAAATATACGAGCAGTACTTC
j_call: TRBJ2-2; d_call: TRBD2; clone_size: few; v_call: TRBV15; cdr3_aa: CATSRMGRANTGELFF; cdr3_nt: TGTGCCACCAGCAGGATGGGGAGGGCGAACACCGGGGAGCTGTTTTTT
j_call: TRBJ2-2; d_call: .; clone_size: once; v_call: TRBV19; cdr3_aa: CASNPYTGELFF; cdr3_nt: TGTGCCAGTAACCCTTACACCGGGGAGCTGTTTTTT
j_call: TRBJ2-7; d_call: TRBD1; clone_size: .; v_call: TRBV11-2; cdr3_aa: CASSYRQGLYEQYF; cdr3_nt: TGTGCCAGCAGCTACCGACAGGGTCTATACGAGCAGTACTTC
j_call: TRBJ1-5; d_call: .; clone_size: .; v_call: TRBV7-2; cdr3_aa: CASSSGRDQPQHF; cdr3_nt: TGTGCCAGCAGCTCCGGGCGTGATCAGCCCCAGCATTTT
j_call: TRBJ2-2; d_call: TRBD1; clone_size: .; v_call: TRBV15; cdr3_aa: CATNRGLTGELFF; cdr3_nt: TGTGCCACCAACAGGGGGTTAACCGGGGAGCTGTTTTTT
j_call: TRBJ2-7; d_call: TRBD2; clone_size: .; v_call: TRBV5-1; cdr3_aa: CASSYSGLAETNEQYF; cdr3_nt: TGCGCCAGCAGCTATTCCGGACTAGCGGAAACCAACGAGCAGTACTTC
j_call: TRBJ1-5; d_call: TRBD1; clone_size: .; v_call: TRBV7-8; cdr3_aa: CASSLQGGNQPQHF; cdr3_nt: TGTGCCAGCAGCTTACAGGGGGGCAATCAGCCCCAGCATTTT
j_call: TRBJ2-5; d_call: .; clone_size: .; v_call: TRBV11-3; cdr3_aa: CASSPGGVQETQYF; cdr3_nt: TGTGCCAGCAGCCCCGGGGGTGTACAAGAGACCCAGTACTTC
j_call: TRBJ2-5; d_call: .; clone_size: .; v_call: TRBV7-2; cdr3_aa: CASSLGPGLETQYF; cdr3_nt: TGTGCCAGCAGCTTAGGGCCAGGTTTGGAGACCCAGTACTTC
j_call: TRBJ2-2; d_call: TRBD1; clone_size: .; v_call: TRBV14; cdr3_aa: CASSQWTGYGELFF; cdr3_nt: TGTGCCAGCAGCCAATGGACAGGGTACGGGGAGCTGTTTTTT
j_call: TRBJ2-3; d_call: .; clone_size: .; v_call: TRBV5-3; cdr3_aa: CARSFGQGHTDTQYF; cdr3_nt: TGTGCCAGAAGCTTCGGCCAGGGGCACACAGATACGCAGTATTTT
j_call: TRBJ2-7; d_call: .; clone_size: .; v_call: TRBV10-3; cdr3_aa: CATGTEPYEQYF; cdr3_nt: TGTGCCACGGGGACGGAGCCCTACGAGCAGTACTTC
j_call: TRBJ2-5; d_call: .; clone_size: .; v_call: TRBV29-1; cdr3_aa: CSGGRAGETQYF; cdr3_nt: TGCAGCGGTGGCAGGGCGGGCGAGACCCAGTACTTC
j_call: TRBJ1-1; d_call: .; clone_size: .; v_call: TRBV9; cdr3_aa: CASSVAENTEAFF; cdr3_nt: TGTGCCAGCAGCGTAGCTGAGAACACTGAAGCTTTCTTT
j_call: TRBJ1-3; d_call: .; clone_size: .; v_call: TRBV27; cdr3_aa: CASGLSGNTIYF; cdr3_nt: TGTGCCAGCGGTCTCTCTGGAAACACCATATATTTT
j_call: TRBJ2-5; d_call: TRBD2; clone_size: .; v_call: TRBV5-1; cdr3_aa: CASSLGGSGETQYF; cdr3_nt: TGCGCCAGCAGCTTGGGGGGTAGCGGGGAGACCCAGTACTTC
j_call: TRBJ2-7; d_call: TRBD1; clone_size: once; v_call: TRBV6-5; cdr3_aa: CASSYSWGQVSYEQYF; cdr3_nt: TGTGCCAGCAGTTACTCTTGGGGACAGGTCTCCTACGAGCAGTACTTC
j_call: TRBJ2-5; d_call: .; clone_size: .; v_call: TRBV11-3; cdr3_aa: CASSRGGVETQYF; cdr3_nt: TGTGCCAGCAGCCGAGGGGGGGTCGAGACCCAGTACTTC
j_call: TRBJ2-5; d_call: TRBD2; clone_size: .; v_call: TRBV14; cdr3_aa: CASSRRGGQETQYF; cdr3_nt: TGTGCCAGCAGCCGGCGGGGAGGGCAAGAGACCCAGTACTTC
j_call: TRBJ2-6; d_call: .; clone_size: .; v_call: TRBV4-1; cdr3_aa: CASSRPVPGANVLTF; cdr3_nt: TGCGCCAGCAGCCGGCCCGTCCCTGGGGCCAACGTCCTGACTTTC
j_call: TRBJ2-5; d_call: .; clone_size: .; v_call: TRBV29-1; cdr3_aa: CSVGPREETQYF; cdr3_nt: TGCAGCGTTGGGCCCCGTGAAGAGACCCAGTACTTC